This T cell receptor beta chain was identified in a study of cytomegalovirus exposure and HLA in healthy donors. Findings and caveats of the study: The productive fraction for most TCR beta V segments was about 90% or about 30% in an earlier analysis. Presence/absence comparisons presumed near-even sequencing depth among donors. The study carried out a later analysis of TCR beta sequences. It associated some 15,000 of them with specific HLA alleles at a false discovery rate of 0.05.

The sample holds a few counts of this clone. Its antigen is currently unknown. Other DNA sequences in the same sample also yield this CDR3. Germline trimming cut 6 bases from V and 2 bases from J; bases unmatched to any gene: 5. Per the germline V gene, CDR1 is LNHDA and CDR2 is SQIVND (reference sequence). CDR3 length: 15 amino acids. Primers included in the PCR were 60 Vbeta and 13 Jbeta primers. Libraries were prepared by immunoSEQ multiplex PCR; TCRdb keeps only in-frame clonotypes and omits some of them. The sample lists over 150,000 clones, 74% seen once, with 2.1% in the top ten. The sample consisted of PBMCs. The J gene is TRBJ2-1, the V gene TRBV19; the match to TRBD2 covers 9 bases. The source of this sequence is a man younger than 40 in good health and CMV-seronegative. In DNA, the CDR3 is TGTGCCAGTAGCATCAGCGGGGGGACCTACAATGAGCAGTTCTTC. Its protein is CASSISGGTYNEQFF.